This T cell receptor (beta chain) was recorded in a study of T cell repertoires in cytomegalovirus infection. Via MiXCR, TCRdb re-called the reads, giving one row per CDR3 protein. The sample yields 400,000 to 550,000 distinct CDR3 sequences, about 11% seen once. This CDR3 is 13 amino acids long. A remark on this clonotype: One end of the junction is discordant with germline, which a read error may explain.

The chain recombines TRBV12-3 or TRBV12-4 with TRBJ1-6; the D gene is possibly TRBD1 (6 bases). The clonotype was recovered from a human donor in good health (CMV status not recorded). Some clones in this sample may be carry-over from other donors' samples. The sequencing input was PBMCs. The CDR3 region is CASGLGAFSPLHF. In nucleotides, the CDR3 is TGTGCCAGCGGTTTGGGGGCTTTTTCACCCCTCCACTTT.